Described below is a single TCR beta chain sequence and its context. Its antigen remains unidentified. Constant-region reverse primers amplified full-length variable regions, followed by semi-nested Nested Universal Primer A PCR. TCRdb processed the 5' RACE reads anew with MiXCR; each CDR3 protein has one entry. The sample carries about 42,000 distinct CDR3 sequences, roughly 30% recorded once. Findings and caveats of the study: Tumor memory CD4+ T cell TCR gene usage was found to cluster with blood and lymph node memory CD4+ cells and with lymph node naive CD4+ cells.

The CDR3 length is 13 residues. Germline loops: CDR1 MNHEY, CDR2 SMNVEV (reference sequence). The V and J ends lost 2 bases and 5 bases respectively, with 7 bases between them. The specimen sequenced was tumor-infiltrating memory CD4+ T cells sorted from the breast tumor. Subset noted: memory CD4+ T cells, CD4+CD45RO+CD25-. The chain links TRBV27 to TRBJ1-5; tentatively, D is TRBD1 (5 bases). This clonotype was obtained from a female donor with breast cancer. CDR3 sequence: CASSLGQDQPQHF. The DNA of the CDR3 is TGTGCCAGCAGTTTAGGACAAGATCAGCCCCAGCATTTT.